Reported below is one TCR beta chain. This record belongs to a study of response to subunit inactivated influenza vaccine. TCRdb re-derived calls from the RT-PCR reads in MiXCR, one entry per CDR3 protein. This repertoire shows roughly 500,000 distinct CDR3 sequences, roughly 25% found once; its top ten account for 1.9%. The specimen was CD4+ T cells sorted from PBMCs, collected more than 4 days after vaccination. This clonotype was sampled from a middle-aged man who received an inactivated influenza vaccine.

DNA of the CDR3: TGCGCCAGCAGCTTTCGGCAGGGGGATGAGCAGTTCTTC. Its protein is CASSFRQGDEQFF. The chain employs TRBV5-1 and TRBJ2-1; 7 bases align to TRBD1. V lost 2 bases, J lost 8 bases, and 4 bases stayed unmatched. CDR3 length equals 13 residues. Germline assignment: CDR1 SGHRS and CDR2 YFSETQ.